Presented here are 21 T cell receptor beta chains from one specimen sequenced in a study of T cell changes during pregnancy in multiple sclerosis. Only in-frame clones appear in the TCRdb table, and some are missing; sequencing was by immunoSEQ multiplex PCR. The sample yields under 70,000 clones, about 90% seen once. The starting material was CD4+ T cells from peripheral blood mononuclear cells, obtained in the first trimester of pregnancy. The receptors come from a female donor with multiple sclerosis, enrolled in a pregnancy study.

The chain combines TRBV6-1 with TRBJ1-3; unclear D gene. The CDR3 spans 14 residues. The germline V gene has CDR1 MNHNS and CDR2 SASEGT. With 6 bases removed from V and 0 bases from J, the gap between germline ends came to 9 bases. CDR3 in amino acids: CASRHASSGNTIYF. The CDR3 nucleotides read TGTGCCAGCAGGCATGCCAGCTCTGGAAACACCATATATTTT.

The rearrangement uses TRBV18 and TRBJ2-4; 12 nucleotides line up with TRBD1. The CDR3 has 15 amino acids. Germline values: CDR1 KGHSH, CDR2 LQKENI. The V segment lost 3 bases and the J segment 8 bases; nucleotides outside the gene matches: 5. The chain's CDR3 is CASSPGQGAGYIQYF. In DNA, the CDR3 is TGTGCCAGCTCACCGGGACAGGGGGCTGGATACATTCAGTACTTC.

This chain links TRBV5-6 with TRBJ1-2; perhaps TRBD1 as D (5 bases). V gave up 2 bases and J gave up 8 bases, with 16 bases separating them. Germline CDR1 and CDR2: SGHDT and YYEEEE. The CDR3 has 14 residues. This CDR3 is CASSLGGASRGYTF. The CDR3 coding sequence is TGTGCCAGCAGCTTAGGTGGGGCATCAAGGGGCTACACCTTC.

The chain employs TRBV5-4 and TRBJ2-2; D may be TRBD2 (7 bases). CDR1 SGHNT and CDR2 YYREEE come from the germline V gene (reference sequence). Trimming took off 5 bases at V and 0 bases at J, with 11 bases between the two ends. The CDR3 has 15 amino acids. In DNA, the CDR3 is TGTGCCAGCAGGGGAGGGGGGACGAACACCGGGGAGCTGTTTTTT. This translates into CASRGGGTNTGELFF.

This chain links TRBV4-2 with TRBJ2-5; tentatively, D is TRBD1 (5 bases). Trimming pared 1 base from V and 5 bases from J, leaving 8 bases between. Germline CDR1 LGHNA, CDR2 YNFKEQ. This CDR3 comprises 13 residues. In DNA, the CDR3 is TGTGCCAGCAGCCAAGTTAAGGGGGAGACCCAGTACTTC. Its protein product is CASSQVKGETQYF.

V and J are TRBV6-6 and TRBJ2-1; a possible D gene is TRBD2 (6 bases). Per germline, CDR1 MNHNY and CDR2 SVGAGI (reference sequence). Trimming took 2 bases from V and 2 from J, leaving 13 bases between them. This CDR3 comprises 16 residues. CDR3 DNA sequence: TGTGCCAGCAGTTACACGGGGACTCCCACCTACAATGAGCAGTTCTTC. Translated, it gives CASSYTGTPTYNEQFF.

The genes are TRBV9 and TRBJ1-6; 7 bases agree with TRBD1. CDR1 is SGDLS, CDR2 YYNGEE, per germline. CDR3 length: 18 residues. Trimming at V came to 0 bases and at J to 7 bases, leaving 13 bases not matched to a gene. The chain's CDR3 is CASSVDLSGGGVNSPLHF. CDR3 nucleotides: TGTGCCAGCAGCGTAGACCTCTCAGGGGGAGGCGTGAATTCACCCCTCCACTTT.

The chain carries TRBV19 and TRBJ1-1; D not certain. V was clipped by 4 bases and J by 3 bases, with 12 bases between them. Germline V gene data show CDR1 as LNHDA and CDR2 as SQIVND (reference sequence). The CDR3 loop spans 14 amino acids. The CDR3 sequence is CASSNRIPYTEAFF. CDR3 nucleotides: TGTGCCAGTAGTAATAGAATTCCCTACACTGAAGCTTTCTTT.

This clone appeared once. The chain links TRBV6-1 to TRBJ2-7, with a tentative D call TRBD1 (6 bases). This CDR3 is built from 14 residues. The germline gives CDR1 MNHNS, CDR2 SASEGT. Trimming took 0 bases from V and 6 from J, leaving 12 bases between them. The CDR3 DNA sequence: TGTGCCAGCAGTGAAGCGGGGGCGAGGCCCGAGCAGTACTTC. This encodes CASSEAGARPEQYF.

The chain is built from TRBV6-5 and TRBJ1-5, with D possibly matching TRBD1 (5 bases). The germline V gene has CDR1 MNHEY and CDR2 SVGAGI. This CDR3 comprises 15 residues. V gave up 6 bases and J gave up 2 bases, with 14 bases separating them. The DNA of the CDR3 is TGTGCCAGCAGCGTGGGGGGTGGGGGCAATCAGCCCCAGCATTTT. Translated: CASSVGGGGNQPQHF.

The rearrangement links TRBV7-9 to TRBJ1-3, with D tentatively TRBD1 (5 bases). The CDR3 spans 14 residues. The germline gives CDR1 SEHNR, CDR2 FQNEAQ (reference sequence). V was shortened by 4 bases and J by 6 bases, with 13 bases between the two germline ends. This CDR3 is CASSSAGIENTIYF. As DNA, the CDR3 is TGTGCCAGCAGCTCCGCAGGGATAGAAAACACCATATATTTT.

This rearrangement joins TRBV7-2 to TRBJ2-7; 10 bases match TRBD2. Germline values: CDR1 SGHTA, CDR2 FQGNSA. The trim removed 5 bases at V and 7 bases at J, leaving 11 bases unmatched. The CDR3 is 15 residues long. CDR3 in DNA: TGTGCCAGCAGCCTAACGCCGGGACTAGCGCCTGAGCAGTACTTC. This sequence encodes CASSLTPGLAPEQYF.

V is TRBV10-3 and J is TRBJ2-1, with unresolved D. Germline loops: CDR1 ENHRY, CDR2 SYGVKD. This CDR3 spans 14 amino acids. The V end lost 3 bases, the J end lost 3 bases, and 9 bases lay between the germline ends. The CDR3 loop is CAISEVNSYNEQFF. CDR3 sequence (DNA): TGTGCCATCAGTGAAGTGAATAGCTACAATGAGCAGTTCTTC.

The rearrangement uses TRBV7-9 and TRBJ2-5; 14 nucleotides align to TRBD2. The CDR3 spans 16 residues. V lost 0 bases, J lost 6 bases, and 3 bases stayed unmatched. Germline values: CDR1 SEHNR, CDR2 FQNEAQ (reference sequence). CDR3 coding DNA: TGTGCCAGCAGCTTAGCGACTAGCGGGGGGGCTCAGACCCAGTACTTC. This encodes CASSLATSGGAQTQYF.

V usage is TRBV6-5 and J usage is TRBJ1-1, with D perhaps matching TRBD1 (6 bases). CDR3 length: 15 amino acids. Trimming cost V 6 bases and J 2 bases, with 16 bases left between them. Germline CDR1 and CDR2: MNHEY and SVGAGI. CDR3 protein: CASRRGQQGNTEAFF. CDR3 nucleotide sequence: TGTGCCAGCAGGAGGGGCCAACAGGGAAACACTGAAGCTTTCTTT.

The chain carries TRBV6-4 and TRBJ1-1; 10 bases map to TRBD1. The CDR3 is made up of 14 amino acids. CDR1 is MRHNA and CDR2 is SNTAGT in the germline V gene. With 2 bases clipped from V and 7 bases from J, the junction kept 4 bases outside the gene matches. The CDR3 nucleotides read TGTGCCAGCAGTGACGGGACAGGGGTTGGTGAAGCTTTCTTT. Its translation is CASSDGTGVGEAFF.

J is TRBJ2-3 and V is TRBV19, with 7 bases that match TRBD2. The trim removed 4 bases at V and 4 bases at J, leaving 11 bases unmatched. The CDR3 sequence is 16 residues long. Germline V gene data show CDR1 as LNHDA and CDR2 as SQIVND (reference sequence). This CDR3 is CASSSPGSRGADTQYF. In nucleotides, the CDR3 is TGTGCCAGTAGTAGTCCTGGAAGTCGGGGGGCAGATACGCAGTATTTT.

The chain uses TRBV7-9 and TRBJ2-1; no clear D gene. With 6 bases removed from V and 5 bases from J, the gap between germline ends came to 17 bases. CDR1 is SEHNR and CDR2 is FQNEAQ in the germline V gene (reference sequence). This CDR3 has 15 residues. The CDR3 DNA follows: TGTGCCAGCAGAGGCCCCTCTGGTCGGGACAATGAGCAGTTCTTC. Translating it yields CASRGPSGRDNEQFF. The whole variable domain, filled in from reference TRBV7-9 and TRBJ2-1, reads DTGVSQNPRHKITKRGQNVTFRCDPISEHNRLYWYRQTLGQGPEFLTYFQNEAQLEKSRLLSDRFSAERPKGSFSTLEIQRTEQGDSAMYLCASRGPSGRDNEQFFGPGTRLTVL.

The V call is TRBV7-9, the J call TRBJ2-7, with 9 bases lining up with TRBD1. Germline trimming cut 4 bases from V and 6 bases from J; bases unmatched to any gene: 10. The germline V gene has CDR1 SEHNR and CDR2 FQNEAQ (reference sequence). This CDR3 spans 15 amino acids. The CDR3 coding sequence is TGTGCCAGCAGCTCACAGGGGGCCAGGGGGACCGAGCAGTACTTC. Translated, it gives CASSSQGARGTEQYF.

The chain links TRBV27 to TRBJ2-7; TRBD1 might be the D (6 bases). Looked up from germline, CDR1 is MNHEY and CDR2 is SMNVEV (reference sequence). The CDR3 is 13 amino acids. Trimming left V 2 bases short and J 1 base short, with 6 bases between. CDR3 bases: TGTGCCAGCAGTTTAAGGGGGTCCTACGAGCAGTACTTC. Translation: CASSLRGSYEQYF.

The chain employs TRBV7-6 and TRBJ1-2, with no clear D. The germline V and J ends were trimmed by 5 bases and 1 base, with 17 bases remaining between them. CDR1 and CDR2 from the germline V gene are SGHVS and FNYEAQ. The CDR3 has 16 residues. CDR3 sequence (DNA): TGTGCCAGCAGCCCTAGCCGCACTCTTGATAACTATGGCTACACCTTC. Its translation: CASSPSRTLDNYGYTF.